Included here is one T cell receptor (beta chain) sequence, with context. Its specificity is unknown. Germline V gives CDR1 SGHRS, CDR2 YFSETQ. CDR3 length equals 17 residues. V was cut by 0 bases and J by 1 base, with 16 bases left in between. Though probably carrying unrecorded immune exposures, donors were nominally healthy at sampling. These data belong to a study of cytomegalovirus exposure and HLA in healthy donors. Study outcomes and limitations: A previous analysis found most TCR beta V segments productive roughly 87% or roughly 30% of the time. Donors were assumed by presence/absence analyses to have roughly uniform sequencing depth.

The PCR ran on 60 Vbeta and 13 Jbeta primers. Repertoires were generated with immunoSEQ multiplex PCR, while TCRdb's copy carries only in-frame clones and drops some. The sample consists of approximately 220,000 clones, about 75% of them appearing once. The chain combines TRBV5-1 with TRBJ1-1; tentative D call: TRBD1 (6 bases). The receptor comes from a male donor in good health and CMV-seronegative. Sequenced sample: PBMCs. The CDR3: CASSLAGDIRTNTEAFF. DNA for the CDR3: TGCGCCAGCAGCTTGGCCGGGGACATTCGGACGAACACTGAAGCTTTCTTT.